This T cell receptor (beta chain) was obtained from a study of technical replicates of blood from a few donors. Assay used: immunoSEQ multiplex PCR; TCRdb lists only in-frame clones, some missing. Found here are roughly 76,000 clones, about 86% of them singletons; the top ten hold roughly 4.5%. Germline CDR1 reads SGHTA; CDR2 reads FQGTGA. The length of the CDR3 is 13 residues. The V gene lost 3 bases and the J gene lost 9 bases, with 12 bases spanning the gap. The origin of this receptor is a human donor in good health. Some clones in this sample may be carry-over from other donors' samples. The J gene is TRBJ2-1, the V gene TRBV7-3; D might be TRBD1 (7 bases). Sequencing was carried out using PBMCs. Written as DNA, the CDR3 is TGTGCCAGCAGCTTCCAGGGGGGCGGTGAGCAGTTCTTC. Residues: CASSFQGGGEQFF.